This is a list of T cell receptor beta chains from one sample in a study of CD8 T cells in Susac syndrome. One entry per CDR3 protein results from TCRdb running MiXCR on the immunoSEQ multiplex PCR reads. The repertoire holds about 180,000 distinct CDR3 sequences, with approximately 96% as singletons. Input material: CD8+ T cells from PBMCs. Receptor source: a human donor with multiple sclerosis. CDR3s include the opening cysteine and the closing phenylalanine or tryptophan. The D gene is left open where the match is weak. Only some rows state a clone size, as once, few, many or a class for expanded clones.

j_call clone_size d_call cdr3_length v_call cdr3_aa cdr3_nt
TRBJ2-1 NA TRBD2 15 TRBV9 CASSDTSATYNEQFF TGTGCCAGCAGCGATACTAGCGCCACCTACAATGAGCAGTTCTTC
TRBJ1-1 once NA 12 TRBV9 CASSGVNTEAFF TGTGCCAGCAGCGGGGTGAACACTGAAGCTTTCTTT
TRBJ2-3 NA NA 20 TRBV20-1 CSARVGPSNLRTPSTDTQYF TGCAGTGCTAGAGTGGGCCCATCCAATCTCAGAACGCCTAGCACAGATACGCAGTATTTT
TRBJ2-7 NA TRBD2 16 TRBV7-9 CASSLVLGTSRYEQYF TGTGCCAGCAGCTTAGTGTTAGGGACTAGTCGGTACGAGCAGTACTTC
TRBJ2-5 NA NA 13 TRBV21-1 CASSPREVGTQYF TGTGCCAGCAGCCCGCGGGAGGTCGGGACCCAGTACTTC
TRBJ2-3 NA TRBD2 16 TRBV2 CASSDRLAGRTDTQYF TGTGCCAGCAGTGATCGACTAGCGGGCCGCACAGATACGCAGTATTTT
TRBJ2-7 NA NA 14 TRBV14 CASSQEGGPYEQYF TGTGCCAGCAGCCAAGAGGGGGGTCCCTACGAGCAGTACTTC
TRBJ2-2 NA NA 12 TRBV2 CASNIDTGELFF TGTGCCAGCAATATAGACACCGGGGAGCTGTTTTTT
TRBJ1-1 NA NA 14 TRBV7-6 CASSLGEMNTEAFF TGTGCCAGCAGCTTAGGAGAGATGAACACTGAAGCTTTCTTT
TRBJ1-4 NA NA 12 TRBV27 CASGVTNEKLFF TGTGCCAGCGGGGTTACTAATGAAAAACTGTTTTTT
TRBJ2-7 NA TRBD2 18 TRBV11-2 CASSPGLAGPWSSYEQYF TGTGCCAGCAGCCCGGGGCTAGCGGGGCCCTGGAGCTCCTACGAGCAGTACTTC
TRBJ2-1 NA TRBD1 16 TRBV27 CASSALRTGVYNEQFF TGTGCCAGCAGTGCTTTACGGACAGGGGTCTACAATGAGCAGTTCTTC
TRBJ1-1 NA NA 16 TRBV5-1 CASSLDGARAGTEAFF TGCGCCAGCAGCTTGGATGGGGCCAGGGCGGGCACTGAAGCTTTCTTT
TRBJ2-3 NA NA 15 TRBV7-6 CASSPAGGLTDTQYF TGTGCCAGCAGCCCGGCCGGGGGGCTCACAGATACGCAGTATTTT
TRBJ1-1 NA TRBD1 14 TRBV29-1 CSVEGDRGNPEAFF TGCAGCGTTGAAGGGGACAGGGGGAATCCTGAAGCTTTCTTT
TRBJ2-5 NA NA 14 TRBV20-1 CSARDGGARETQYF TGCAGTGCTAGAGATGGGGGGGCACGAGAGACCCAGTACTTC